This TCR beta chain comes out of a study of chemoradiotherapy in HPV16-positive cancers (dated by TCRdb to between 2021 and 2023). Background on the whole study: Candidate HPV-specific T-cell clones and common TCR motifs were defined by functional T-cell assays performed on cells from two HPV16-positive patients. The study asked whether T-cell immunity against the HPV oncoproteins E6 and E7 changes during chemoradiotherapy and whether it affects survival. The candidate HPV-specific TCRs and motifs were then tracked in TCR repertoires from 86 patients with HPV-related cancers. General findings and caveats noted by the study authors: Improved recurrence-free survival in HPV16-positive patients was associated with expansion of HPV-responsive T cells during chemoradiotherapy. The survival association was reported for HPV16-positive patients, and the functional definition of HPV-specific T cells was derived from only two HPV16-positive patients. Expansion of candidate HPV-specific clones and E7-related TCR motifs was observed in the tumor microenvironment during treatment, whereas no such expansion was observed for non-HPV-specific T cells.

Repertoires were sampled multiple times during chemoradiotherapy, which allowed clonal expansion in the tumor microenvironment to be followed. Library preparation was by the immunoSEQ multiplex PCR assay. This immuneACCESS table, as held by TCRdb, lists in-frame sequences with V and J called but not all clones. Of the missing ones, under half trace to an unresolved V gene in checked studies; the others have no known cause. This sample comprises more than 15,000 clones, approximately 75% of them detected only once. Approximately 11% of the sample rests with the top ten. Via the germline V gene, CDR1 is SNHLY and CDR2 FYNNEI. V loses 6 bases, J loses 5 bases, and the germline ends lie 13 bases apart. Taken from cysteine to phenylalanine, the CDR3 has 13 residues. Of all the DNA, just the CDR3 is kept, 39 bases in frame from base 1. This clone has more than one count but fewer than ten. It has no known antigen specificity. Base qualities are not at hand, and no much larger clone is one base apart.

In this chain, TRBV2 is recombined with TRBJ1-2, and TRBD1 may be the D gene, going by 6 matching bases. The sample was collected from a patient who underwent chemoradiotherapy. The TCR comes from a human donor with HPV-associated anogenital cancer. The CDR3: CASRVRTEYGYTF. The nucleotides are TGTGCCAGCAGGGTTCGGACAGAGTATGGCTACACCTTC.